Following are 5 T cell receptor beta chains from one sample sequenced in a study of blood T cells in healthy people across ages. Combining a sample-barcoded 5' primer with a J-beta primer mix, a second PCR ran for roughly 7 to 12 cycles. TCRdb passed the 5' RACE reads through MiXCR, listing each CDR3 protein once. Among 1.8 million or so distinct CDR3 sequences listed, around 40% were seen once. Specimen: blood. The receptors here all came from a human donor in good health.

The table lists this clonotype with a few counts. The rearrangement joins TRBV11-2 to TRBJ2-4; D call uncertain. Germline V gene lookup returns CDR1 SGHAT and CDR2 FQNNGV. The V gene lost 1 base and the J gene lost 4 bases, with 11 bases spanning the gap. The CDR3 has 15 amino acids. The CDR3 loop is CASSLGTVEKNIQYF. The CDR3 nucleotides read TGTGCCAGCAGCTTAGGGACCGTGGAAAAAAACATTCAGTACTTC. The full variable domain, completed using reference TRBV11-2 and TRBJ2-4, is EAGVAQSPRYKIIEKRQSVAFWCNPISGHATLYWYQQILGQGPKLLIQFQNNGVVDDSQLPKDRFSAERLKGVDSTLKIQPAKLEDSAVYLCASSLGTVEKNIQYFGAGTRLSVL.

Note on this clonotype: Being one base from a much bigger clone, this may be a read error. The chain uses TRBV5-1 and TRBJ2-7; 7 nucleotides agree with TRBD1. Germline V gene sequence: CDR1 SGHRS, CDR2 YFSETQ. Trimming took 1 base from V and 0 from J; bases not matched to a gene: 13. The CDR3 covers 18 residues. The CDR3 DNA reads as TGCGCCAGCAGCTTGTCGGCAGGGGGTGCGCTAACCTCCTACGAGCAGTACTTC. Translation gives CASSLSAGGALTSYEQYF.

This clonotype appeared a few times. The genes are TRBV5-1 and TRBJ1-6, with D unresolved. The V gene's germline CDR1 is SGHRS and CDR2 YFSETQ. V was clipped by 0 bases and J by 10 bases, with 17 bases between them. The CDR3 consists of 16 residues. The CDR3 loop is CASSLALQGYGSPLHF. In DNA, the CDR3 is TGCGCCAGCAGCTTGGCCCTACAAGGATACGGATCACCCCTCCACTTT.

V is TRBV20-1 and J is TRBJ2-5; D may be TRBD2 (5 bases). The CDR3 consists of 15 residues. V shed 1 base and J shed 11 bases, with 23 bases lying between them. CDR1 is DFQATT, CDR2 SNEGSKA, per germline (reference sequence). This CDR3 reads CSARVKVTIDNEQYF. The CDR3 DNA follows: TGCAGTGCTAGAGTTAAGGTGACTATCGACAATGAGCAGTACTTC.

The chain recombines TRBV5-1 with TRBJ2-1; 9 positions agree with TRBD2. After removal of 4 bases from V and 3 bases from J, the junction contained 5 bases not matched to a gene. This CDR3 has 15 residues. Germline-derived CDR1 and CDR2 are SGHRS and YFSETQ. CDR3 loop: CASSESSGIYNEQFF. The CDR3 region has the DNA TGCGCCAGCAGCGAGTCTAGCGGGATCTACAATGAGCAGTTCTTC. Variable domain in full (rest from reference TRBV5-1 and TRBJ2-1): KAGVTQTPRYLIKTRGQQVTLSCSPISGHRSVSWYQQTPGQGLQFLFEYFSETQRNKGNFPGRFSGRQFSNSRSEMNVSTLELGDSALYLCASSESSGIYNEQFFGPGTRLTVL.